This TCR beta chain was profiled in a study of molecular identifiers for immune sequencing clone quantification (dated by TCRdb to 2017 to 2018). For context, the study as a whole: For a replicate experiment, the RNA from either around 20,000 or 100,000 naive CD8 T cells was divided into five aliquots, and four of those aliquots went on to sequencing. CD8 T cells were used in a methods study to benchmark molecular-identifier clustering-based TCR repertoire sequencing (MIDCIRS) and TCR RNA copy counting.

This clonotype was seen only a few times. The specificity of this receptor is unknown. Nothing much larger sits one base from this clone, and base qualities are not available. Library construction relied on PCR. Data came from a NextSeq 500. Preparation of bulk TCR libraries followed a previously described approach, with the TCR primers listed in Table S5. Purification of total RNA was performed with the Qiagen AllPrep DNA/RNA kit. Before analysis, reads from multiple sequencing runs of one library were combined. Per the authors' processing: Only reads with exact TCR constant sequence were kept, trimmed to 150 nt, and grouped by their 12-nt molecular barcodes. Reads in each barcode group were sub-clustered using a 15% Levenshtein threshold, and a quality-weighted consensus sequence was built for each RNA molecule. Non-functional sequences were excluded, and lower-count sequences lying one edit away from another sequence were also excluded. Based on fitting two negative binomial distributions, any barcode sub-cluster with under 20% of the maximum read count was discarded. TCRdb ran its own pipeline on the public reads, namely fastp trimming at Q25 and MiXCR clone calling, and kept in-frame beta chains. CDR3 protein duplicates are merged, each entry listing the most common genes and DNA. The V and J calls were not made by the authors but by TCRdb's processing. For this sample the table gives approximately 100,000 distinct CDR3 sequences, of which 36% were detected only once. 4% to 5% of the sample is held by the ten biggest clonotypes.

Libraries of naive CD8 T cells were generated from roughly 21,000 to 960,000 sorted cells, with 10%, 30% or 50% of the purified RNA used. Naive CD8 T cells were FACS-sorted as CD8+CD4-CCR7+CD45RA+ on a BD FACSAria II into RLT Plus buffer. Ten to eleven TCR copies' worth of Jurkat RNA were spiked into about 20,000-1,100,000 naive CD8 T cell samples to test detection sensitivity. CD8 T cells were enriched with RosetteSep CD8+ T Cell Enrichment Cocktail and Ficoll-Paque, followed by ACK red cell lysis. What the study reported, not specific to this receptor: When barcode sub-clustering was left out, chimeric consensus sequences inflated TCR diversity, with chimeras reaching as high as 47%. Spiked-in Jurkat TCR RNA equal to a single cell's worth was reported to be detectable even within 1,100,000 naive CD8 T cells. Identical TCR molecules sharing a barcode could cause highly expanded clone sizes to be underestimated. Around 2.8 recovered TCR RNA copies per cell were obtained by modeling, versus about 9 by digital PCR, implying a capture efficiency of about 30%. Spiked-in Jurkat TCR RNA (approximately 10 copies' worth), which is not part of the donor repertoire, was contained in the naive libraries. Clones above 20 RNA copies held over 99% of molecules in CMV-specific effector cells but under 1% in naive cells.

The specimen sequenced was naive CD8+ T cells from blood, with Jurkat cell RNA spiked in. Reading the label with the study, this specimen's cell subset or site is: FACS-sorted CD8+CD4-CCR7+CD45RA+ naive T cells. This receptor was taken from a human donor in good health. Some libraries in this study had Jurkat cell RNA spiked in.

The nucleotide sequence reads as follows: TGCAGTGCTAGAGCAGACAGTTTAAATAGAGCCTACGAGCAGTACTTC. Its product reads: CSARADSLNRAYEQYF. The chain uses TRBV20-1 and TRBJ2-7, with a tentative D gene TRBD1 over 5 matching bases. Deletion took 1 base off V and 2 bases off J, with a span of 18 bases between the germline ends. The germline V gene (reference sequence) provides CDR1 DFQATT and CDR2 SNEGSKA. Including cysteine and phenylalanine, the CDR3 has 16 amino acids. Kept here is only the CDR3 DNA, which spans 48 bases and is read in frame from base 1.